This T cell receptor beta chain was captured by sequencing in a study of T cells after yellow fever vaccination. TCRdb itself ran the 5' RACE reads through MiXCR, one entry per CDR3 protein. The sample gives more than 95,000 distinct CDR3 sequences, under 8.5% of which show up once; 2% to 3% is in the top ten. This clonotype has at least ten counts. The source was CD4+ T cells sorted from PBMCs, collected approximately 11 days after the first yellow fever vaccination. The source is a man aged 18 to 30 who received the YFV17D yellow fever vaccine.

CDR3 DNA: TGTGCCATCCGGCCAGGACAGGGCGCTGAAGCTTTCTTT. This gives the protein CAIRPGQGAEAFF. The chain carries TRBV27 and TRBJ1-1; TRBD1 matches at 8 bases. The germline V gene encodes CDR1 MNHEY and CDR2 SMNVEV (reference sequence). The trim removed 10 bases at V and 6 bases at J, leaving 10 bases unmatched. The CDR3 extends over 13 amino acids.